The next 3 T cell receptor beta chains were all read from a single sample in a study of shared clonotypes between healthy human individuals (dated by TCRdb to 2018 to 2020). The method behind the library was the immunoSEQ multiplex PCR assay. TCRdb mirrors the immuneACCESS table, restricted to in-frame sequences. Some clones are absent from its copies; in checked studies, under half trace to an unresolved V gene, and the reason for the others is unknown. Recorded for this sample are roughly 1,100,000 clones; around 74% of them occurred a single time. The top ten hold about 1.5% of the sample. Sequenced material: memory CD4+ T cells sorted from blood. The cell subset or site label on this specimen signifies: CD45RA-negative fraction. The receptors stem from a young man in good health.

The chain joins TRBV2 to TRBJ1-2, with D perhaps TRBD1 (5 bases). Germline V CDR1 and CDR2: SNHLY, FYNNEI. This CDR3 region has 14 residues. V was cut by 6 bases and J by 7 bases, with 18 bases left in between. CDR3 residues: CASRPLMGTSGYTF. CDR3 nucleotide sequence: TGTGCCAGCAGACCCCTTATGGGGACCAGTGGCTACACCTTC.

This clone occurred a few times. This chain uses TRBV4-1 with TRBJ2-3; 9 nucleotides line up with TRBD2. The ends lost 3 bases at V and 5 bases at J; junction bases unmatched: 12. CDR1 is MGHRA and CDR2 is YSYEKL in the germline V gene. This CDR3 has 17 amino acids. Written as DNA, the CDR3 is TGCGCCAGCAGCCATACGGGGCGGGGGGGCCGAGGAGATACGCAGTATTTT. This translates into CASSHTGRGGRGDTQYF.

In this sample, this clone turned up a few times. The CDR3 sequence: CASSLEPGGYGANVLTF. CDR3 coding DNA: TGCGCCAGCAGCTTGGAGCCAGGGGGCTATGGGGCCAACGTCCTGACTTTC. The chain joins TRBV5-1 to TRBJ2-6; 8 nucleotides align to TRBD1. This CDR3 contains 17 residues. The trim removed 0 bases at V and 3 bases at J, leaving 5 bases unmatched. Looked up from germline, CDR1 is SGHRS and CDR2 is YFSETQ.